The present TCR beta chain was sequenced within a study of tumour-infiltrating T cells in Burkitt lymphoma. The overall study: The Burkitt lymphoma cohort spanned all epidemiological subtypes. Repertoire clonality predicted overall and progression-free survival. Study-wide results and limits: Several public clonotypes were shared across many Burkitt lymphoma patients.

The table lists this clone with a few counts. The antigen is unknown. Generated by immunoSEQ multiplex PCR, the TCRdb table keeps only in-frame clones and is missing some. The sample has about 2,500 clones, approximately 14% seen once. The CDR3 has 13 amino acids. Germline V CDR1 and CDR2: SGDLS, YYNGEE. The V gene lost 0 bases and the J gene lost 4 bases, with 7 bases spanning the gap. The TCR was taken from a human donor with Burkitt lymphoma. The sample taken for sequencing was tumor tissue. The chain links TRBV9 to TRBJ1-2, with unresolved D. The CDR3 loop is CASSVDGIYGYTF. In DNA, the CDR3 is TGTGCCAGCAGCGTAGACGGGATCTATGGCTACACCTTC.